The clone carrying this T cell receptor (beta chain) was counted between two and nine times. The antigen remains unidentified. The data were taken from a study of beta chain features in type 1 diabetes. In the study overall: Similarity in age, gender and cell yields was seen between patients and healthy donors. Study findings and constraints: HLA effects on TCRB rearrangement stayed unresolved here.

Since all of the isolated RNA was reverse transcribed, expressed TCRB transcripts were what got sequenced. The assay was immunoSEQ multiplex PCR, and TCRdb's table has in-frame clones only and misses some. The sample shows about 930,000 clones, 17% of them seen only once. After removal of 0 bases from V and 4 bases from J, the junction contained 8 bases not matched to a gene. Germline CDR1 and CDR2: PRHDT and FYEKMQ (reference sequence). The CDR3 runs 17 residues. The gene calls are TRBV13 and TRBJ1-2; 10 bases match TRBD1. The sequenced sample was naive CD4+ T cells from blood. The clonotype originates from a woman aged 18-35 years in good health. The CDR3 DNA reads as TGTGCCAGCAGCTTAGGCCGGGGGACAGGGGAGGGCTATGGCTACACCTTC. Amino acids: CASSLGRGTGEGYGYTF.